The T cell receptor beta chain under discussion was sequenced for a study of regulatory T cells in long-lasting Graves disease. Regarding time point: persistent/refractory GD, antithyroid drugs over 5 years with positive TRAb. PBMC-extracted RNA yielded the TCR library. Arm-PCR of CDR3 regions and iRepertoire HTBI primers were used to build TCR beta libraries. MiXCR, applied by TCRdb to the multiplex PCR reads, yields one record per CDR3 protein. Of about half a million distinct CDR3 sequences listed, about 20% were seen once; the top ten hold over 10%. The CDR3 contains 13 residues. Germline CDR1 is MNHNS and CDR2 is SASEGT. The V end was cut by 5 bases, the J end by 4 bases, with 9 bases between.

This TCR was recovered from a female donor with Graves disease. Sequencing was performed on peripheral blood mononuclear cells (PBMCs), taken when the disease was refractory, from a patient treated with antithyroid drugs. This chain joins TRBV6-1 and TRBJ1-5; D remains unclear. DNA for the CDR3: TGTGCCAGCAGTCCCCAGGATAATCAGCCCCAGCATTTT. Its translation: CASSPQDNQPQHF.